This note documents a single T cell receptor (beta chain) sequence. What it recognizes is unknown. In making TCR beta libraries, quantitative 5'-RACE with molecular barcodes was used. TCRdb re-called the 5' RACE reads through MiXCR, storing one row per CDR3 protein. The sample records about 340,000 distinct CDR3 sequences, 6.5% to 10% being singletons. The sample comes from a study of CD8 T cells in ankylosing spondylitis. Study-wide results and caveats: Disease-associated clonotypes exhibited CD8+ identity and were relatively infrequent in peripheral blood. According to the report, clones linked to the disease were significantly enriched in matched synovial fluid samples taken from ankylosing spondylitis patients. Earlier work had already found some motif variants in reactive arthritis synovial fluid and blood. Apparently characteristic of ankylosing spondylitis blood was a TCR beta motif (under ten highly homologous variants).

V lost 3 bases to trimming and J lost 3 bases, with 19 bases between them. Germline loops: CDR1 SGHTA, CDR2 FQGNSA. The CDR3 totals 17 residues. Sequencing was done on a sample of blood, either unsorted or a sorted T cell fraction (not recorded which). The source of this sequence is a male donor with ankylosing spondylitis. The rearrangement joins TRBV7-2 to TRBJ2-3, with D perhaps matching TRBD1 (5 bases). CDR3 loop: CASSFIRRWGRTDTQYF. The DNA for the CDR3 is TGTGCCAGCAGCTTTATCCGGAGATGGGGCAGGACAGATACGCAGTATTTT.